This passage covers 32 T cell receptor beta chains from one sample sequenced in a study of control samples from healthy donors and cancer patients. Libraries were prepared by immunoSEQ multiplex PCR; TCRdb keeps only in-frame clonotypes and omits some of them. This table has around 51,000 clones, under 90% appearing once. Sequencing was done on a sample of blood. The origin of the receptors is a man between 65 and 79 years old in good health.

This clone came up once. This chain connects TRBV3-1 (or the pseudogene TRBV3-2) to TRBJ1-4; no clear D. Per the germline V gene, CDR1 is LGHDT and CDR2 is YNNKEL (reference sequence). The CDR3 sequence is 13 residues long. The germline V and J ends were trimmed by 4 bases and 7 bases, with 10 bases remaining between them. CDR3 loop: CASSRLAGEKLFF. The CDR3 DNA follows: TGTGCCAGCAGCCGCCTGGCAGGTGAAAAACTGTTTTTT.

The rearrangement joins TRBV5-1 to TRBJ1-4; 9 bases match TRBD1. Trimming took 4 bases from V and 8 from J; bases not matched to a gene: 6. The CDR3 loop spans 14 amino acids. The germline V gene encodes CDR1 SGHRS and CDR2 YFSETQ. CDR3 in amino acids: CASSVGQGREKLFF. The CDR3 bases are TGCGCCAGCAGCGTGGGACAGGGACGGGAAAAACTGTTTTTT.

CDR3 sequence (DNA): TGCGCCAGCAGGGAGGGGCAGGGGGCTAACTATGGCTACACCTTC. Its protein is CASREGQGANYGYTF. The rearrangement uses TRBV10-2 and TRBJ1-2, with TRBD1 matching 7 bases. Germline V gives CDR1 WSHSY, CDR2 SAAADI. V was pared by 6 bases and J by 0 bases, with 7 bases of the junction left unmatched. The CDR3 length is 15 residues.

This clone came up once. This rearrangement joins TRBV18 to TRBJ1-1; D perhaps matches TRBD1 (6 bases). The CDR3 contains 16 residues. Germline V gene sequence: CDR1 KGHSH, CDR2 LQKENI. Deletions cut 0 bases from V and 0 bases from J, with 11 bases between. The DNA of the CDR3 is TGTGCCAGCTCACCACCGTCAACAGGGTTGAACACTGAAGCTTTCTTT. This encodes CASSPPSTGLNTEAFF.

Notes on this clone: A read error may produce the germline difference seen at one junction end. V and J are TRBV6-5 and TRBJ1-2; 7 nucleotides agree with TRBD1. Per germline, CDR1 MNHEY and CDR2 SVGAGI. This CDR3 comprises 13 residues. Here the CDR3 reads CASSLTADRRVMF. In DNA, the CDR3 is TGTGCCAGCAGTTTGACCGCGGACAGGAGAGTTATGTTC.

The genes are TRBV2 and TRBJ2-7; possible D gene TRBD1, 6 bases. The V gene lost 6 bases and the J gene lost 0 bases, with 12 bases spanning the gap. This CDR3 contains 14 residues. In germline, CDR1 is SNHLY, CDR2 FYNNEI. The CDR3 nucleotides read TGTGCCAGCAGAGAAACAGGGAGCTCCTACGAGCAGTACTTC. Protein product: CASRETGSSYEQYF.

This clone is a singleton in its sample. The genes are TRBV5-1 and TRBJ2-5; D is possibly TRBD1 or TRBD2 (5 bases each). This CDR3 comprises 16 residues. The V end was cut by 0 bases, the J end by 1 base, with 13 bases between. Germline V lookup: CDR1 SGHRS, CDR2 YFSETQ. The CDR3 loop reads CASSLDWGLIQETQYF. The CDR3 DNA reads TGCGCCAGCAGCTTGGACTGGGGGTTAATCCAAGAGACCCAGTACTTC.

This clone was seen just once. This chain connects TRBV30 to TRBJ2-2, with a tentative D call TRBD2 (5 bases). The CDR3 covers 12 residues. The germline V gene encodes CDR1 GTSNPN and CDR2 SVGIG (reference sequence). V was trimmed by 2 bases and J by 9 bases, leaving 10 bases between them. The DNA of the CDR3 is TGTGCCTGGAGTCCCCTCGGGAGGGAGCTGTTTTTT. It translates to CAWSPLGRELFF.

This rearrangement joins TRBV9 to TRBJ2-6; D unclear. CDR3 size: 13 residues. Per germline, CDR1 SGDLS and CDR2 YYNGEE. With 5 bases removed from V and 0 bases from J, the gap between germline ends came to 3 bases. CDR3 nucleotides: TGTGCCAGCAGAAGCTCTGGGGCCAACGTCCTGACTTTC. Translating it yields CASRSSGANVLTF.

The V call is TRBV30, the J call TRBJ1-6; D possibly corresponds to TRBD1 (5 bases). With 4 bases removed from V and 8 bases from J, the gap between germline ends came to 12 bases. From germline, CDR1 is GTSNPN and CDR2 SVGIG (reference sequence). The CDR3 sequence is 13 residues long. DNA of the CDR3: TGTGCCTGGATGAGGGGTTACGATTCACCCCTCCACTTT. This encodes CAWMRGYDSPLHF.

CDR3 protein: CASREGVNYGYTF. As DNA, the CDR3 is TGTGCCTCCCGGGAGGGGGTTAACTATGGCTACACCTTC. V is TRBV30 and J is TRBJ1-2; a weak D match, TRBD1 (6 bases). V lost 7 bases and J 1 base, leaving 13 bases between the germline ends. Per the germline V gene, CDR1 is GTSNPN and CDR2 is SVGIG (reference sequence). The CDR3 is 13 amino acids.

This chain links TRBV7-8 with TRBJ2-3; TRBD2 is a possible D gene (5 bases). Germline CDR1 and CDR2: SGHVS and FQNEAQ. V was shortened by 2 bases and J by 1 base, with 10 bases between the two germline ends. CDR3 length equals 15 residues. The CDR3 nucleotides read TGTGCCAGCAGCTTAAGAAGCGGAGGCACAGATACGCAGTATTTT. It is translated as CASSLRSGGTDTQYF.

CDR3 amino acids: CASSPGTSGYNEQFF. As DNA, the CDR3 is TGCGCCAGCAGCCCCGGGACTAGCGGGTACAATGAGCAGTTCTTC. The chain combines TRBV5-1 with TRBJ2-1; 12 nucleotides line up with TRBD2. Per the germline V gene, CDR1 is SGHRS and CDR2 is YFSETQ. The ends lost 4 bases at V and 4 bases at J; junction bases unmatched: 3. The CDR3 covers 15 residues.

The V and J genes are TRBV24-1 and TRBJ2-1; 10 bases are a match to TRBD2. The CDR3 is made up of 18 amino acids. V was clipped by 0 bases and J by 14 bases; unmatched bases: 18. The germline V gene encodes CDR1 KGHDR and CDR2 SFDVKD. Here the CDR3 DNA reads TGTGCCACCAGTGATTTGGGTCTCGGGCTAGCGGGAGCGTACTGGGAGTTCTTC. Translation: CATSDLGLGLAGAYWEFF.

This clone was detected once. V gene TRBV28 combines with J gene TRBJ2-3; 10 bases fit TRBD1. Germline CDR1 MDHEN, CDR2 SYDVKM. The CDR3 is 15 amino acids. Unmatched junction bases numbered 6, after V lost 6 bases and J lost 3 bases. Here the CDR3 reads CASSPWGQGTDTQYF. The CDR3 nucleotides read TGTGCCAGCAGCCCCTGGGGACAGGGGACAGATACGCAGTATTTT. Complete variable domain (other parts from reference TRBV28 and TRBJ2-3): DVKVTQSSRYLVKRTGEKVFLECVQDMDHENMFWYRQDPGLGLRLIYFSYDVKMKEKGDIPEGYSVSREKKERFSLILESASTNQTSMYLCASSPWGQGTDTQYFGPGTRLTVL.

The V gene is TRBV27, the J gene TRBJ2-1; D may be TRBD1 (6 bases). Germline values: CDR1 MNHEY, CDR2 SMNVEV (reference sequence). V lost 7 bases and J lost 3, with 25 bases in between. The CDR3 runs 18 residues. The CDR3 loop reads CASKGIIGGPLLYNEQFF. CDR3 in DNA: TGTGCCAGCAAAGGTATCATAGGGGGTCCTCTTCTCTACAATGAGCAGTTCTTC.

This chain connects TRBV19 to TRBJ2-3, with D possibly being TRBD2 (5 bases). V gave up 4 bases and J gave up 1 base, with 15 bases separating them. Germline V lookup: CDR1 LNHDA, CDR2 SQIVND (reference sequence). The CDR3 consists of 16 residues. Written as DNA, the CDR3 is TGTGCCAGTAGTAACCTACTAGGTCCCGGCACAGATACGCAGTATTTT. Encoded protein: CASSNLLGPGTDTQYF. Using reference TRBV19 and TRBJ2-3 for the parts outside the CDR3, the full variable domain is DGGITQSPKYLFRKEGQNVTLSCEQNLNHDAMYWYRQDPGQGLRLIYYSQIVNDFQKGDIAEGYSVSREKKESFPLTVTSAQKNPTAFYLCASSNLLGPGTDTQYFGPGTRLTVL.

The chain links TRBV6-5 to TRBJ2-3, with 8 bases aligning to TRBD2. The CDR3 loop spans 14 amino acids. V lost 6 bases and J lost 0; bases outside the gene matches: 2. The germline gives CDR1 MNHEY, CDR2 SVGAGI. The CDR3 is CASRKRESTDTQYF. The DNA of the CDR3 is TGTGCCAGCAGAAAGCGGGAGAGCACAGATACGCAGTATTTT.

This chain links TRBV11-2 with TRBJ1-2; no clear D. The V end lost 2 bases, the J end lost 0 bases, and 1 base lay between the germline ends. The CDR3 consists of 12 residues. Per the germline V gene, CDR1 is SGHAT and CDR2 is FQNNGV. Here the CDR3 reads CASSLTNYGYTF. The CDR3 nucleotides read TGTGCCAGCAGCTTAACTAACTATGGCTACACCTTC.

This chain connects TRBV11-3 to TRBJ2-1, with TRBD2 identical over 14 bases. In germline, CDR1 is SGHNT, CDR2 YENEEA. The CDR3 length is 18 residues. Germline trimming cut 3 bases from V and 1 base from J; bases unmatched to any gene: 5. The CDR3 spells CASSLGTSGRPSYNEQFF. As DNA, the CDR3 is TGTGCCAGCAGCTTGGGGACTAGCGGGAGACCGTCCTACAATGAGCAGTTCTTC.

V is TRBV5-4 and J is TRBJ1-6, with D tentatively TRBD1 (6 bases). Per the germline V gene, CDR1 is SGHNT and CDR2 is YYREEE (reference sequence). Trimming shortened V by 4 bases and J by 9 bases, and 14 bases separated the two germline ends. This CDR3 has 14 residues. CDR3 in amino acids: CASSPRGGASPLHF. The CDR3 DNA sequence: TGTGCCAGCAGCCCGAGGGGGGGGGCTTCACCCCTCCACTTT.

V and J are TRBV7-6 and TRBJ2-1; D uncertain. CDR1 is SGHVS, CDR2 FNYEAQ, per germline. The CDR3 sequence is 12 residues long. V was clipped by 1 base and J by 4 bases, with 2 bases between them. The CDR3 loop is CASSLGYNEQFF. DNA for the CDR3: TGTGCCAGCAGCTTAGGGTACAATGAGCAGTTCTTC.

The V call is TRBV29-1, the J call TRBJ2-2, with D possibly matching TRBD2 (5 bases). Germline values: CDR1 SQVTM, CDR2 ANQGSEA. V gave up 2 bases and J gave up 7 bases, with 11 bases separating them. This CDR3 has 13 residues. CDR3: CSVERGRDGELFF. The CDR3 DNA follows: TGCAGCGTTGAAAGAGGGAGAGACGGGGAGCTGTTTTTT.

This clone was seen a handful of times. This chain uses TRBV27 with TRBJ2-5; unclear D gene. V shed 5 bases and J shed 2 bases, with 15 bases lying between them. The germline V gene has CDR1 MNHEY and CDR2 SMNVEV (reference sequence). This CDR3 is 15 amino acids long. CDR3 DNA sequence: TGTGCCAGCAGTCCCCTAAAGGTTAGGCAAGAGACCCAGTACTTC. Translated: CASSPLKVRQETQYF.

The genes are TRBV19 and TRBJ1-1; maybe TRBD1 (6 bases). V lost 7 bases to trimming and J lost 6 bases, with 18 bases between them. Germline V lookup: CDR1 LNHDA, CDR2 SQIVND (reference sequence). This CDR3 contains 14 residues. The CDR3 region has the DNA TGTGCCAGTAAAGGCCAGGCAGGGGTCTCTGAAGCTTTCTTT. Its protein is CASKGQAGVSEAFF.

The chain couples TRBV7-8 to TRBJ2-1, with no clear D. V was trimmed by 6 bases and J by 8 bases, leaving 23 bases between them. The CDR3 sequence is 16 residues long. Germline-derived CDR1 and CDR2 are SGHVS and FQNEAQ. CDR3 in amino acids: CASRPIWPSSEDEQFF. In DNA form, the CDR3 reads TGTGCCAGCAGGCCCATCTGGCCGAGCTCGGAAGATGAGCAGTTCTTC. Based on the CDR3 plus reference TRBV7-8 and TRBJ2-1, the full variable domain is GAGVSQSPRYKVAKRGQDVALRCDPISGHVSLFWYQQALGQGPEFLTYFQNEAQLDKSGLPSDRFFAERPEGSVSTLKIQRTQQEDSAVYLCASRPIWPSSEDEQFFGPGTRLTVL.

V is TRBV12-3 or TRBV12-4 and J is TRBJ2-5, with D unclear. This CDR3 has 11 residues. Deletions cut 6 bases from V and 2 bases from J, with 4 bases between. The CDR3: CASSEQETQYF. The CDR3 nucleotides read TGTGCCAGCAGCGAGCAAGAGACCCAGTACTTC.

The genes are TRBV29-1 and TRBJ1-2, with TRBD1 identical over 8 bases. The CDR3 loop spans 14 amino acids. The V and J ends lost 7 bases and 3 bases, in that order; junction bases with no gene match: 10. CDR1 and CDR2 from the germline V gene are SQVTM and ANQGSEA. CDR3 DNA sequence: TGCAGCGCCACTCCGGGGACAGGCTACTATGGCTACACCTTC. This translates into CSATPGTGYYGYTF.

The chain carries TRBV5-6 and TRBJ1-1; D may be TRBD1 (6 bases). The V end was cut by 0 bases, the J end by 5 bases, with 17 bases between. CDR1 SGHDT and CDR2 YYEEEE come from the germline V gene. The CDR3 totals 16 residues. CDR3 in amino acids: CASSLGGGRGRTEAFF. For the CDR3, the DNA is TGTGCCAGCAGCTTGGGAGGTGGCAGGGGAAGGACTGAAGCTTTCTTT.

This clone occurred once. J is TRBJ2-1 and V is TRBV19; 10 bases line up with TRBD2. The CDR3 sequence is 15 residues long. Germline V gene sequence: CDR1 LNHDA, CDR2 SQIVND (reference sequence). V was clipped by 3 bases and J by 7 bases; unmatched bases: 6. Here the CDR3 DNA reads TGTGCCAGTAGTATGAGCGGGGGGGGCCGGAATGAGCAGTTCTTC. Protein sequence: CASSMSGGGRNEQFF.

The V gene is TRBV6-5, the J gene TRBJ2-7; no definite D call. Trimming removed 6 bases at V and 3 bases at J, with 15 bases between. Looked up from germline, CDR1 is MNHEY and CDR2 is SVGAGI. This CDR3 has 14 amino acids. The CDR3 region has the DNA TGTGCCAGCAGCGCACGATCCTGGTTCTACGAGCAGTACTTC. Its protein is CASSARSWFYEQYF.

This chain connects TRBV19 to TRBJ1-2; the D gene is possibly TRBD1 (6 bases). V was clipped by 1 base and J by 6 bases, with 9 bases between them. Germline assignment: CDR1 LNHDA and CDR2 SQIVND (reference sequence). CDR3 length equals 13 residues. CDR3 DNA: TGTGCCAGTAGTATAGGCAGGGGCAATGGCTACACCTTC. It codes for CASSIGRGNGYTF.